These T cell receptor beta chains were read from a single sample in a study of PD-1 blockade in classical Hodgkin lymphoma. Sequencing used immunoSEQ multiplex PCR; TCRdb keeps in-frame clones, though not all of them. The table has about 41,000 clones, around three quarters seen once; the top ten hold about a fifth. The source material was peripheral blood mononuclear cells (PBMCs), sampled at baseline. These receptors originate from a human donor with classical Hodgkin lymphoma. Each CDR3 is given without its conserved first and last residue. Each record gives: J gene, V gene, CDR3 protein.

J gene: TRBJ2-5
V gene: TRBV25-1
CDR3 protein: ASSEYPGTQY

J gene: TRBJ2-7
V gene: TRBV5-1
CDR3 protein: ASSLRVEEQY

J gene: TRBJ1-6
V gene: TRBV9
CDR3 protein: ASSVAKGLGSPLH

J gene: TRBJ1-1
V gene: TRBV10-3
CDR3 protein: AISSLEGTEAF

J gene: TRBJ1-2
V gene: TRBV7-2
CDR3 protein: ASSLGELSGYT

J gene: TRBJ2-4
V gene: TRBV5-1
CDR3 protein: ASRREGSGNIQY

J gene: TRBJ1-4
V gene: TRBV7-9
CDR3 protein: ASSSTRDRESVV

J gene: TRBJ2-5
V gene: TRBV2
CDR3 protein: ASSEFGAGAQETQY

J gene: TRBJ2-6
V gene: TRBV5-1
CDR3 protein: ASSLDGANVLT

J gene: TRBJ1-1
V gene: TRBV28
CDR3 protein: ASSFRGLGTEAF

J gene: TRBJ1-5
V gene: TRBV27
CDR3 protein: ASSLRDINQPQH

J gene: TRBJ1-2
V gene: TRBV28
CDR3 protein: ASSLEREGNT